This is a list of T cell receptor beta chains from one sample in a study of blood T cells in healthy people across ages. TCRdb re-derived calls from the 5' RACE reads in MiXCR, one entry per CDR3 protein. The data show some 1 million distinct CDR3 sequences, roughly 45% seen once. Sequenced material: blood. The receptors here all came from a woman in her sixties in good health. Both conserved end residues are part of each CDR3. The D gene is left open where the match is weak. Not every row has a clone size; where given, it reads once, few, many or a size class.

NA NA TRBJ1-3 14 TRBV20-1 CSARGVGHGNTIYF TGCAGTGCTAGAGGGGTCGGGCATGGAAACACCATATATTTT
NA TRBD2 TRBJ2-1 16 TRBV27 CASSLTASGGQETQFF TGTGCCAGCAGTTTAACGGCTAGCGGGGGACAAGAGACCCAGTTCTTC
few TRBD2 TRBJ2-7 15 TRBV5-1 CASSVVAGVPYEQYF TGCGCCAGCAGCGTCGTAGCGGGAGTCCCCTACGAGCAGTACTTC
NA TRBD1 TRBJ2-7 16 TRBV7-8 CASSLSLVGQGYEQYF TGTGCCAGCAGCCTGTCCCTGGTGGGACAGGGTTACGAGCAGTACTTC
NA NA TRBJ2-7 14 TRBV27 CATKRAGLSDEQYF TGTGCCACAAAAAGGGCAGGGCTGTCCGACGAGCAGTACTTC
few TRBD1 TRBJ1-5 16 TRBV7-8 CASSSRRTGLRQPQHF TGTGCCAGCAGCTCCCGGAGGACAGGGCTTAGACAGCCCCAGCATTTT
NA NA TRBJ2-1 14 TRBV4-3 CASSQHREVNEQFF TGCGCCAGCAGCCAACATAGAGAGGTCAATGAGCAGTTCTTC
NA NA TRBJ1-2 14 TRBV29-1 CSVVAGTSSYGYTF TGCAGCGTTGTAGCCGGGACCTCTTCCTATGGCTACACCTTC
NA NA TRBJ2-3 13 TRBV7-9 CASEAPGTDTQYF TGTGCCAGCGAGGCACCGGGCACAGATACGCAGTATTTT
NA TRBD2 TRBJ2-7 16 TRBV7-9 CASSLPKRGSGHEQYF TGTGCCAGCAGCTTACCCAAGCGGGGATCGGGCCACGAGCAGTACTTC
NA TRBD1 TRBJ2-7 15 TRBV27 CASSLAGTGVYEQYF TGTGCCAGCAGTTTAGCCGGGACAGGGGTCTACGAGCAGTACTTC
NA NA TRBJ2-3 12 TRBV11-2 CASSPNRHTQYF TGTGCCAGCAGCCCAAACCGGCATACGCAGTATTTT
NA NA TRBJ2-7 14 TRBV20-1 CSARARVLAYEQYF TGCAGTGCTAGAGCCAGGGTTCTCGCCTACGAGCAGTACTTC
few NA TRBJ1-6 15 TRBV2 CASSERQGSNSPLHF TGTGCCAGCAGTGAACGTCAGGGCAGTAATTCACCCCTCCACTTT
NA TRBD1 TRBJ2-7 16 TRBV10-1 CASSDPRDRGSYEQYF TGCGCCAGCAGTGATCCCCGGGACAGGGGATCCTACGAGCAGTACTTC
NA NA TRBJ2-7 15 TRBV11-2 CASSLGTASYNEQYF TGTGCCAGCAGCTTAGGGACTGCCTCCTACAATGAGCAGTACTTC
NA TRBD1 TRBJ2-7 15 TRBV20-1 CSARKGQGGEYEQYF TGCAGTGCTAGAAAAGGACAGGGTGGGGAGTACGAGCAGTACTTC
NA NA TRBJ1-2 13 TRBV14 CASSQKANYGYTF TGTGCCAGCAGCCAGAAGGCTAACTATGGCTACACCTTC